The 23 T cell receptor beta chains below were found in one sample sequenced in a study of somatic mutations in cytotoxic T cells in rheumatoid arthritis. Sequencing was performed with immunoSEQ multiplex PCR; in TCRdb, only in-frame clones are kept and a portion is missing. The sample lists more than 8,000 clones, about three quarters seen once, with roughly a fifth in the top ten. The material sequenced was CD8+ T cells sorted from blood. These receptors were collected from a man between 50 and 59 years old in good health.

The chain uses TRBV6-5 and TRBJ2-1; the D gene is possibly TRBD1 (5 bases). Germline V CDR1 and CDR2: MNHEY, SVGAGI. Trimming pared 7 bases from V and 9 bases from J, leaving 22 bases between. The length of the CDR3 is 15 residues. The CDR3 bases are TGTGCCAGCACCCCCGACCAGGGTGGGTACGCTGAGCAGTTCTTC. Translating it yields CASTPDQGGYAEQFF.

On this clone itself: One junction end does not reproduce the germline sequence, and a read error may be involved. The chain recombines TRBV7-8 with TRBJ2-7, with 11 bases aligning to TRBD1. The CDR3 is 15 amino acids. Germline CDR1 SGHVS, CDR2 FQNEAQ. CDR3: CASSPGQGEGYEQYF. As DNA, the CDR3 is TGCGCCAGCAGCCCGGGACAGGGGGAAGGCTACGAGCAGTACTTC.

The chain combines TRBV6-6 with TRBJ2-1, with D possibly being TRBD2 (7 bases). V shed 3 bases and J shed 9 bases, with 15 bases lying between them. CDR1 is MNHNY, CDR2 SVGAGI, per germline (reference sequence). This CDR3 comprises 14 residues. This CDR3 is CASSYGEGGFEQFF. The CDR3 nucleotides are TGTGCCAGCAGTTATGGGGAGGGGGGATTTGAGCAGTTCTTC.

The J gene is TRBJ2-7, the V gene TRBV16; perhaps TRBD1 as D (7 bases). CDR3 length: 13 residues. Germline loops: CDR1 KGHSY, CDR2 FQNENV. V was pared by 3 bases and J by 6 bases, with 12 bases between. The CDR3 protein is CASSHPQGGEQYF. CDR3 coding DNA: TGTGCCAGCAGCCACCCTCAGGGGGGCGAGCAGTACTTC.

This clone was picked up a small number of times. This chain joins TRBV6-4 and TRBJ2-3; 12 bases align to TRBD2. The CDR3 spans 15 residues. V dropped 2 bases and J dropped 8; count of bases not matched to a gene: 5. Germline V gene sequence: CDR1 MRHNA, CDR2 SNTAGT. DNA of the CDR3: TGTGCCAGCAGTGACGAGTCTAGCGGGGGGGCTACGCAGTATTTT. Translated: CASSDESSGGATQYF.

The chain employs TRBV7-2 and TRBJ1-1; D is possibly TRBD1 (6 bases). V lost 1 base and J 10 bases, leaving 13 bases between the germline ends. CDR1 is SGHTA and CDR2 is FQGNSA in the germline V gene. The CDR3 runs 13 residues. The CDR3 loop is CASSLGLGGSAFF. For the CDR3, the DNA is TGTGCCAGCAGCTTAGGATTAGGGGGATCAGCTTTCTTT.

The chain joins TRBV7-6 to TRBJ2-7; 8 nucleotides agree with TRBD2. After removal of 2 bases from V and 2 bases from J, the junction contained 8 bases not matched to a gene. The CDR3 loop spans 16 amino acids. Germline CDR1 and CDR2: SGHVS and FNYEAQ. CDR3 DNA: TGTGCCAGCAGCTTATCGGGCATAGCGGGACCCTACGAGCAGTACTTC. Translating gives CASSLSGIAGPYEQYF.

The genes are TRBV14 and TRBJ2-7, with 8 bases aligning to TRBD1. After removal of 1 base from V and 4 bases from J, the junction contained 6 bases not matched to a gene. The CDR3 sequence is 15 residues long. Germline V gene sequence: CDR1 SGHDN, CDR2 FVKESK. The DNA of the CDR3 is TGTGCCAGCAGCCAAGTTGGGACAGGACTATACGAGCAGTACTTC. This codes for CASSQVGTGLYEQYF.

This chain links TRBV4-3 with TRBJ2-1, with D possibly being TRBD1 (6 bases). Germline V gene lookup returns CDR1 LGHNA and CDR2 YSLEER. The CDR3 extends over 16 amino acids. V lost 0 bases, J lost 7 bases, and 16 bases lay in between. The CDR3 DNA reads TGCGCCAGCAGCCAAGAGAGTGTAGGGGGTAGGAATGAGCAGTTCTTC. This encodes CASSQESVGGRNEQFF.

The rearrangement uses TRBV2 and TRBJ2-7; D is unresolved. This CDR3 has 13 amino acids. Germline V CDR1 and CDR2: SNHLY, FYNNEI. Trimming stripped 8 bases from V and 3 bases from J, with 14 bases between. The DNA of the CDR3 is TGTGCCAGCCAGATCGGGTCTGGCTACGAGCAGTACTTC. Amino acids: CASQIGSGYEQYF.

V gene TRBV27 combines with J gene TRBJ1-1; D remains ambiguous. The CDR3 loop spans 11 amino acids. Trimming pared 7 bases from V and 1 base from J, leaving 4 bases between. CDR1 and CDR2 (germline): MNHEY, SMNVEV (reference sequence). The CDR3 protein is CASIRNTEAFF. CDR3 nucleotides: TGTGCCAGCATCCGGAACACTGAAGCTTTCTTT.

The chain links TRBV27 to TRBJ2-4; unclear D gene. The CDR3 loop spans 12 amino acids. Trimming pared 6 bases from V and 8 bases from J, leaving 11 bases between. The germline V gene encodes CDR1 MNHEY and CDR2 SMNVEV (reference sequence). CDR3 region: CASSPARDIQYF. The CDR3 DNA reads TGTGCCAGCAGCCCTGCCCGGGACATTCAGTACTTC.

The rearrangement links TRBV19 to TRBJ1-6, with a possible D match to TRBD1 (6 bases). Germline V gene lookup returns CDR1 LNHDA and CDR2 SQIVND (reference sequence). V lost 4 bases and J lost 8, with 15 bases in between. The CDR3 extends over 15 amino acids. The CDR3 coding sequence is TGTGCCAGTAGTAGAGCCTGGGGGCGCGATTCACCCCTCCACTTT. Its translation is CASSRAWGRDSPLHF. The full variable domain, its missing parts supplied by reference TRBV19 and TRBJ1-6, is DGGITQSPKYLFRKEGQNVTLSCEQNLNHDAMYWYRQDPGQGLRLIYYSQIVNDFQKGDIAEGYSVSREKKESFPLTVTSAQKNPTAFYLCASSRAWGRDSPLHFGNGTRLTVT.

This clone is a singleton in its sample. V is TRBV7-9 and J is TRBJ2-1; possibly TRBD1 for D (6 bases). CDR3 size: 11 residues. The V gene's germline CDR1 is SEHNR and CDR2 FQNEAQ (reference sequence). The V end lost 3 bases, the J end lost 12 bases, and 9 bases lay between the germline ends. For the CDR3, the DNA is TGTGCCAGCAGCTTCGAAGGGGGGCAGTTCTTC. Amino acids: CASSFEGGQFF.

The V and J genes are TRBV27 and TRBJ2-7, with 11 bases identical to TRBD2. Per the germline V gene, CDR1 is MNHEY and CDR2 is SMNVEV (reference sequence). J was trimmed by 3 bases and V by 5 bases; bases with no gene match: 9. The CDR3 loop spans 16 amino acids. The CDR3 loop is CASSPTPGTSGYEQYF. DNA for the CDR3: TGTGCCAGCAGTCCAACCCCCGGGACTAGCGGCTACGAGCAGTACTTC.

The rearrangement uses TRBV6-1 and TRBJ2-7, with 7 bases aligning to TRBD2. Looked up from germline, CDR1 is MNHNS and CDR2 is SASEGT. After removal of 11 bases from V and 9 bases from J, the junction contained 19 bases not matched to a gene. The CDR3 runs 14 residues. CDR3 residues: CAGTAWEGDPAQYF. The CDR3 DNA reads as TGTGCCGGCACCGCCTGGGAGGGCGACCCTGCGCAGTACTTC.

V is TRBV6-4 and J is TRBJ2-2; TRBD2 agrees at 7 bases. The germline V gene encodes CDR1 MRHNA and CDR2 SNTAGT. Unmatched junction bases numbered 13, after V lost 5 bases and J lost 7 bases. The CDR3 has 16 amino acids. CDR3: CASSRAAGDENGELFF. Here the CDR3 DNA reads TGTGCCAGCAGTAGGGCGGCGGGAGATGAAAACGGGGAGCTGTTTTTT.

The chain recombines TRBV7-3 with TRBJ2-1, with 8 bases that match TRBD2. Trimming took 4 bases from V and 3 from J; bases not matched to a gene: 2. In germline, CDR1 is SGHTA, CDR2 FQGTGA. This CDR3 region has 14 residues. The CDR3 region has the DNA TGTGCCAGCAGCTCCGGGGGGGTCTACAATGAGCAGTTCTTC. Translated, it gives CASSSGGVYNEQFF.

This clone was picked up a small number of times. The chain combines TRBV6-5 with TRBJ2-5; perhaps TRBD2 as D (5 bases). The CDR3 has 13 amino acids. Germline CDR1 MNHEY, CDR2 SVGAGI. The V and J ends lost 0 bases and 4 bases respectively, with 6 bases between them. In DNA, the CDR3 is TGTGCCAGCAGTTACTCAGGAGGAGAGACCCAGTACTTC. Its translation is CASSYSGGETQYF.

The chain combines TRBV6-5 with TRBJ2-5, with 7 bases lining up with TRBD1. CDR1 is MNHEY and CDR2 is SVGAGI in the germline V gene. The trim removed 2 bases at V and 0 bases at J, leaving 3 bases unmatched. This CDR3 comprises 15 residues. DNA for the CDR3: TGTGCCAGCAGTTACCAGGGGGTGTACCAAGAGACCCAGTACTTC. It yields the protein CASSYQGVYQETQYF.

The chain carries TRBV14 and TRBJ2-1; D not certain. The V gene's germline CDR1 is SGHDN and CDR2 FVKESK. The germline V and J ends were trimmed by 2 bases and 6 bases, with 8 bases remaining between them. This CDR3 has 13 amino acids. The DNA for the CDR3 is TGTGCCAGCAGCCAATTGGGCCTCAATGAGCAGTTCTTC. This encodes CASSQLGLNEQFF.

The V gene is TRBV2, the J gene TRBJ2-7; D uncertain. Germline V gives CDR1 SNHLY, CDR2 FYNNEI. The CDR3 is 11 residues long. V was clipped by 6 bases and J by 5 bases, with 8 bases between them. The CDR3 sequence is CASRVGDEQYF. The CDR3 DNA reads TGTGCCAGCAGGGTAGGAGACGAGCAGTACTTC.

The chain links TRBV4-2 to TRBJ1-1; tentatively, D is TRBD1 (5 bases). This CDR3 region has 15 residues. Trimming left V 0 bases short and J 1 base short, with 9 bases between. Germline values: CDR1 LGHNA, CDR2 YNFKEQ. CDR3 bases: TGTGCCAGCAGCCAAGATGGGCAGGGGAACACTGAAGCTTTCTTT. It is translated as CASSQDGQGNTEAFF.